This is a list of T cell receptor beta chains from one sample in a study of T-cell reconstitution after alpha-beta-depleted transplantation in children. A single record per CDR3 protein comes from TCRdb applying MiXCR to the PCR reads. The sample comprises around 600,000 distinct CDR3 sequences, 15% to 20% of which are singletons, and 1.1% rests with the top ten. The sample in question was PBMCs from the stem cell graft donor, obtained from the stem cell graft. These receptors were obtained from a human donor who donated a stem cell graft to a child with acute myeloid leukemia. CDR3s include the opening cysteine and the closing phenylalanine or tryptophan. D genes are given only for firm matches. Clone sizes are given selectively: once, few, many, or a class where the clone is expanded.

clone_size j_call d_call cdr3_length v_call cdr3_nt cdr3_aa
many TRBJ2-1 - 12 TRBV13 TGTGCCAGCAGCTTCGAGGGAGATGAGCAGTTCTTC CASSFEGDEQFF
many TRBJ1-5 - 14 TRBV20-1 TGCAGTGCTACGGGACGACTTAGCAATCAGCCCCAGCATTTT CSATGRLSNQPQHF
many TRBJ1-1 TRBD1 14 TRBV12-3/TRBV12-4 TGTGCCAGTCGGACAGGGTTCGGTCGGGCTGAAGCTTTCTTT CASRTGFGRAEAFF
many TRBJ2-1 - 14 TRBV7-2 TGTGCCAGCAGCGAAACTAGCTACCACAATGAGCAGTTCTTC CASSETSYHNEQFF
many TRBJ1-1 - 14 TRBV4-2 TGTGCCAGCAGCCAAGCGGTCCTGGGCACTGAAGCTTTCTTT CASSQAVLGTEAFF
few TRBJ2-1 - 14 TRBV20-1 TGCAGTGCTGCTAGCGAAGACAACTTTGATGAGCAGTTCTTC CSAASEDNFDEQFF
many TRBJ2-3 - 12 TRBV5-5 TGTGCCAGCAGTACTCGAACAGATACGCAGTATTTT CASSTRTDTQYF
many TRBJ1-1 TRBD1 13 TRBV29-1 TGCAGCGTGGGGACAGGGGGCAACACTGAAGCTTTCTTT CSVGTGGNTEAFF
many TRBJ1-3 - 13 TRBV29-1 TGCAGCGTTGAGCCAGGGGCTGGAAACACCATATATTTT CSVEPGAGNTIYF
- TRBJ2-1 TRBD2 17 TRBV12-3/TRBV12-4 TGTGCCAGCAGTTTACAGAGACTAGCGAGCTCCTACAATGAGCAGTTCTTC CASSLQRLASSYNEQFF
many TRBJ2-7 TRBD2 15 TRBV20-1 TGCAGTGCTGACCGGGGGGGGACCACGAGTTACGAGCAGTACTTC CSADRGGTTSYEQYF
few TRBJ2-4 - 15 TRBV29-1 TGCAGCGTTGAAGATCCGTGGGTAGCCAAAAACATTCAGTACTTC CSVEDPWVAKNIQYF
- TRBJ2-2 - 15 TRBV28 TGTGCCAGCAGAGCACAGGGACCGAACACCGGGGAGCTGTTTTTT CASRAQGPNTGELFF
few TRBJ2-3 - 12 TRBV7-9 TGTGCCAGCAGCTTGGACAACATGGGGCAGTATTTT CASSLDNMGQYF
many TRBJ2-5 - 13 TRBV29-1 TGCAGCGTTGAAGACCACCTGAGGGAGACCCAGTACTTC CSVEDHLRETQYF
- TRBJ2-2 TRBD1 16 TRBV24-1 TGTGCCACCAGTGATTCCGGGACAGCGAACACCGGGGAGCTGTTTTTT CATSDSGTANTGELFF
- TRBJ2-5 - 14 TRBV7-2 TGTGCCAGCAGCTTAGCGCTTTTGGGGGAGACCCAGTACTTC CASSLALLGETQYF
- TRBJ2-3 - 14 TRBV5-8 TGTGCCAGCAGCTTGGCCAGGCACTGGGATACGCAGTATTTT CASSLARHWDTQYF
- TRBJ1-6 - 14 TRBV18 TGTGCCAGCTCACGGAACAGGGAAAGGTCACCCCTCCACTTT CASSRNRERSPLHF
- TRBJ2-3 TRBD1 15 TRBV19 TGTGCCAGTAGTATAGGCCGACAGGGGCCTGATACGCAGTATTTT CASSIGRQGPDTQYF
few TRBJ2-4 TRBD2 15 TRBV20-1 TGCAGTGCTAGTGGACTAGCTGAAGCCAAAAACATTCAGTACTTC CSASGLAEAKNIQYF
many TRBJ2-6 - 15 TRBV6-2/TRBV6-3 TGTGCCAGCAGTTTAGCACACTCTGGGGCCAACGTCCTGACTTTC CASSLAHSGANVLTF
few TRBJ1-1 TRBD1 13 TRBV24-1 TGTGCCACCTCGGATAACAGGGGGCGAGAAGCTTTCTTT CATSDNRGREAFF
few TRBJ1-1 - 13 TRBV12-3/TRBV12-4 TGTGCCAGCAGCCGGGGGGGCAAGACTGAAGCTTTCTTT CASSRGGKTEAFF
many TRBJ1-5 - 14 TRBV29-1 TGCAGCGCCACCCTCCCAGGGGGCAATCAGCCCCAGCATTTT CSATLPGGNQPQHF
few TRBJ2-3 TRBD1 15 TRBV7-9 TGTGCCAGCAGCGGCGCCCGGGACAGGGGTGATACGCAGTATTTT CASSGARDRGDTQYF
few TRBJ2-3 - 13 TRBV20-1 TGCAGTGCTAGTTGGGGATACACAGATACGCAGTATTTT CSASWGYTDTQYF
many TRBJ2-7 - 14 TRBV20-1 TGCAGTGCCCTAGAGAGCCAGCAGAGGGACGAGCAGTACTTC CSALESQQRDEQYF
- TRBJ2-1 - 17 TRBV20-1 TGCAGTGCTAGAGTAGGCGCAGTCCAACTTCCCTACAATGAGCAGTTCTTC CSARVGAVQLPYNEQFF
once TRBJ2-7 - 21 TRBV21-1 TGTGCCAGCAGCAAACTAGACAGGCCCCCTGTCCCACAGTACATATCCTACGAGCAGTACTTC CASSKLDRPPVPQYISYEQYF
many TRBJ2-3 TRBD1 18 TRBV27 TGTGCCAGCAGTTTATCGGCACGACAACAGGGGAGCACAGATACGCAGTATTTT CASSLSARQQGSTDTQYF
- TRBJ1-6 - 17 TRBV20-1 TGCAGTGCTACGAATACAGGGCACAGCTCCTATAATTCACCCCTCCACTTT CSATNTGHSSYNSPLHF
- TRBJ2-5 - 14 TRBV5-1 TGCGCCAGCGACCCAGGGTCCTCACAAGAGACCCAGTACTTC CASDPGSSQETQYF
many TRBJ1-6 - 16 TRBV20-1 TGCAGTGCTAGAGGGTCCACCGGGACGGTAAATTCACCCCTCCACTTT CSARGSTGTVNSPLHF
many TRBJ1-2 - 16 TRBV6-5 TGTGCCAGCAGTTCCTCCGGGAGCAGAGAGAACTATGGCTACACCTTC CASSSSGSRENYGYTF
many TRBJ2-1 - 14 TRBV5-4 TGTGCCAGCAGCTCGAGGGGCCCCTACAATGAGCAGTTCTTC CASSSRGPYNEQFF
many TRBJ2-5 - 11 TRBV20-1 TGCAGTGCCCCTGTCCAAGAGACCCAGTACTTC CSAPVQETQYF
- TRBJ2-1 - 13 TRBV6-1 TGTGCCAGCAGTGCCGGCATCTCGAATGAGCAGTTCTTC CASSAGISNEQFF
few TRBJ2-2 - 15 TRBV5-1 TGCGCCAGCAGCTTCGTTCGGGGCGACACCGGGGAGCTGTTTTTT CASSFVRGDTGELFF
few TRBJ2-5 - 16 TRBV7-9 TGTGCCAGCAGCCCCCGGGGGCGAAGGGGGCAAGAGACCCAGTACTTC CASSPRGRRGQETQYF
few TRBJ1-2 TRBD1 14 TRBV20-1 TGCAGTGCTCCCGACAGGGCTGAGGGCTATGGCTACACCTTC CSAPDRAEGYGYTF
few TRBJ1-2 - 17 TRBV6-1 TGTGCCAGCAGTGAAGTTCGGACTAAATTAGTTAGCTATGGCTACACCTTC CASSEVRTKLVSYGYTF
- TRBJ2-7 TRBD2 14 TRBV20-1 TGCAGTGCTAGAGCCCAATTGCGGGGGTACGAGCAGTACTTC CSARAQLRGYEQYF
many TRBJ2-1 TRBD2 16 TRBV20-1 TGCAGTGCTAGAGTAGCGCGGGGGGGAAACTACAATGAGCAGTTCTTC CSARVARGGNYNEQFF
many TRBJ1-6 - 16 TRBV25-1 TGTGCCAGCAGTGACCGGGACAACTATCGGAATTCACCCCTCCACTTT CASSDRDNYRNSPLHF
few TRBJ2-5 - 15 TRBV29-1 TGCAGCGTTGAAGATCAGCGAGGGGTCGAAGAGACCCAGTACTTC CSVEDQRGVEETQYF
many TRBJ1-5 - 15 TRBV12-3/TRBV12-4 TGTGCCAGCAGTCCGATAGGACGGGGCAATCAGCCCCAGCATTTT CASSPIGRGNQPQHF
- TRBJ1-2 - 12 TRBV5-1 TGCGCCAGCCCCCGGGACGACGGGGGCTACACCTTC CASPRDDGGYTF
many TRBJ2-4 - 14 TRBV20-1 TGCAGTGCTAGAGATGCAGGGGCCAAAAACATTCAGTACTTC CSARDAGAKNIQYF
few TRBJ1-4 - 12 TRBV12-3/TRBV12-4 TGTGCCAGCAGTTCTTGGGGGGGAAAACTGTTTTTT CASSSWGGKLFF
many TRBJ2-3 TRBD2 16 TRBV15 TGTGCCACCAGCAGAGATGGGCTAGCGGGGGCAGATACGCAGTATTTT CATSRDGLAGADTQYF
- TRBJ1-4 - 16 TRBV4-2 TGTGCCAGCAGCCAAGAGAGTCGAGACGGCTATGAAAAACTGTTTTTT CASSQESRDGYEKLFF
- TRBJ2-5 TRBD1 17 TRBV5-1 TGCGCCAGCAGCCCCGGACCCCAAGGACAGGGTCAAGAGACCCAGTACTTC CASSPGPQGQGQETQYF
few TRBJ2-4 - 15 TRBV20-1 TGCAGTGCTAGAGATCCGCTAGCCAACAAAAACATTCAGTACTTC CSARDPLANKNIQYF
few TRBJ1-6 TRBD1 21 TRBV20-1 TGCAGTGCTAGGGACCCTTCCCCGTACTACCCCGGGACAGCTGATTCTTCACCCCTCCACTTT CSARDPSPYYPGTADSSPLHF
many TRBJ1-1 - 11 TRBV20-1 TGCAGTGTATGGGGGAACACTGAAGCTTTCTTT CSVWGNTEAFF
few TRBJ2-5 - 14 TRBV20-1 TGCAGTGCTCCAGGGACAACGTACCAAGAGACCCAGTACTTC CSAPGTTYQETQYF
- TRBJ2-2 - 15 TRBV7-2 TGTGCCAGCAGCTTATCCCCCGTAGGGGCCGGGGAGCTGTTTTTT CASSLSPVGAGELFF
many TRBJ2-7 - 14 TRBV20-1 TGCAGTGCTCGTCCGGGACTGATCACCGTCGAGCAGTACTTC CSARPGLITVEQYF
- TRBJ2-1 TRBD2 13 TRBV7-9 TGTGCCAGCAGCTTAGGGACTAGAGATGAGCAGTTCTTC CASSLGTRDEQFF